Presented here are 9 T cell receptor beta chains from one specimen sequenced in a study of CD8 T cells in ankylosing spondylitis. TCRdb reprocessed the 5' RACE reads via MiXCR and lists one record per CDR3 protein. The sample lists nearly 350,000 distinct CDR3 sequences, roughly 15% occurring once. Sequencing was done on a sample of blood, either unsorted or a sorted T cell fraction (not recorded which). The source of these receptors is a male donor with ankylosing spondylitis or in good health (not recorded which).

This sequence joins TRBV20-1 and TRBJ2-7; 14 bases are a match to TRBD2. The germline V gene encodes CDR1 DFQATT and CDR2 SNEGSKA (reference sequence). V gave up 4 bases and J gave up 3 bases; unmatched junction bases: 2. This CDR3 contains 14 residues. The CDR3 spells CSAKGLAGDYEQYF. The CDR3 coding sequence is TGCAGTGCTAAGGGACTAGCGGGAGACTACGAGCAGTACTTC.

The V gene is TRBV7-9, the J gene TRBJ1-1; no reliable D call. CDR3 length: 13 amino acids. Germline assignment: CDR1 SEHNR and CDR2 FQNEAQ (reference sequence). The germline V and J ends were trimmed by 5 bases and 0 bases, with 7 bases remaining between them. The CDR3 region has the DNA TGTGCCAGCAGCAGCTCATTGAACACTGAAGCTTTCTTT. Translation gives CASSSSLNTEAFF.

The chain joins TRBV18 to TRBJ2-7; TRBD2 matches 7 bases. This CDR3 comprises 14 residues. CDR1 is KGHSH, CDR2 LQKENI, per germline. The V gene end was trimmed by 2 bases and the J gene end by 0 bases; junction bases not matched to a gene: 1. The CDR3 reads CASSPGGGSYEQYF. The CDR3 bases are TGTGCCAGCTCACCAGGCGGGGGCTCCTACGAGCAGTACTTC. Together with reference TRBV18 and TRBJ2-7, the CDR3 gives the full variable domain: NAGVMQNPRHLVRRRGQEARLRCSPMKGHSHVYWYRQLPEEGLKFMVYLQKENIIDESGMPKERFSAEFPKEGPSILRIQQVVRGDSAAYFCASSPGGGSYEQYFGPGTRLTVT.

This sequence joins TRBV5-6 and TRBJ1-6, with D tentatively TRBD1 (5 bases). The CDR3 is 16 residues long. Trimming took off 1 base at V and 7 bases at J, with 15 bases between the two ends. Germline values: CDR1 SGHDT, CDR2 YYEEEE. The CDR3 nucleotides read TGTGCCAGCAGCTTGCCCCGGCAGGGTCACAATTCACCCCTCCACTTT. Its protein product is CASSLPRQGHNSPLHF.

The CDR3 here is CASSQSQGQETQYF. CDR3 DNA: TGCGCCAGCAGCCAATCCCAGGGGCAGGAGACCCAGTACTTC. This chain connects TRBV5-1 to TRBJ2-5; weak D call: TRBD1 (6 bases). Per the germline V gene, CDR1 is SGHRS and CDR2 is YFSETQ. The V end lost 4 bases, the J end lost 5 bases, and 15 bases lay between the germline ends. CDR3 length: 14 amino acids.

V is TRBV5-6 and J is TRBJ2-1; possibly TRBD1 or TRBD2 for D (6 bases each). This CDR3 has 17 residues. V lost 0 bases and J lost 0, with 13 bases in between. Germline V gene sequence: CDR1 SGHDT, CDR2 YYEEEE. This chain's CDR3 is CASSLGWGAFSYNEQFF. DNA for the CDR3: TGTGCCAGCAGCTTGGGATGGGGGGCATTCTCCTACAATGAGCAGTTCTTC.

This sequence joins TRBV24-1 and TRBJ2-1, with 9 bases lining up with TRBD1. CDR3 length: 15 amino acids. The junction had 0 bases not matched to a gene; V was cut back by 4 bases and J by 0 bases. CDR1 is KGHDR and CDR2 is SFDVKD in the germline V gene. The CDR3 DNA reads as TGTGCCACCAGTGAGACAGGGGGCTCCTACAATGAGCAGTTCTTC. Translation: CATSETGGSYNEQFF.

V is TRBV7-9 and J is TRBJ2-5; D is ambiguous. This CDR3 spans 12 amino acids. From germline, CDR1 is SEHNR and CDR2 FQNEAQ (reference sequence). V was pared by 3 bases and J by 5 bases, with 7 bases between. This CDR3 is CASSFLPETQYF. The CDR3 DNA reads TGTGCCAGCAGCTTCCTGCCCGAGACCCAGTACTTC.

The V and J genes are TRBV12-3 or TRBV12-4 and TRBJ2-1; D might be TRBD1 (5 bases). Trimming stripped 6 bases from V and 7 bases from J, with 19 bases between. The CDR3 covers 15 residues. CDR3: CASSALLGPGNEQFF. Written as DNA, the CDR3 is TGTGCCAGCAGCGCACTCTTGGGCCCAGGGAATGAGCAGTTCTTC.